This TCR beta chain comes out of a study of blood T cells in healthy people across ages. A sample-barcoded 5' primer and a J-beta primer mix were used in a second PCR of about 6 to 11 cycles. Each cDNA molecule was tagged by a template-switch adaptor that had 12 random nucleotides. Every sample returned 2.5 million or more CDR3-containing paired-end reads. TCRdb fed the 5' RACE reads into MiXCR, producing one record per CDR3 protein. Altogether about 1.5 million distinct CDR3 sequences are present, about 45% being singletons, with the ten largest covering roughly 3.7%. Germline V gene sequence: CDR1 MNHNY, CDR2 SVGAGI (reference sequence). The trim removed 3 bases at V and 5 bases at J, leaving 7 bases unmatched. The CDR3 is made up of 16 amino acids.

The TCR sequence derives from a woman between 18 and 30 years old in good health. The chain couples TRBV6-6 to TRBJ2-3; the match to TRBD1 covers 11 bases. The specimen was blood. DNA of the CDR3: TGTGCCAGCAGTTATCCATGGACAGGGGGCGTAGATACGCAGTATTTT. Translating it yields CASSYPWTGGVDTQYF.